This TCR beta chain came from a study of post-analysis software for immune sequencing data. On this clonotype itself: Its antigen is undetermined.

Whole-study findings and limits: With F measure, samples from one preparation batch clustered together strongly. In patients, five or six TRBV segments were more frequent than in controls, with TRBV5-6, TRBV5-1 and TRBV20-1 among them.

TCR beta libraries were prepared from cDNA with unique molecular identifiers. A single record per CDR3 protein comes from TCRdb applying MiXCR to the PCR reads. The sample includes roughly 800,000 distinct CDR3 sequences, about 27% of them seen just once. The CDR3 consists of 15 residues. Trimming took off 5 bases at V and 5 bases at J, with 19 bases between the two ends. In germline, CDR1 is SGHRS, CDR2 YFSETQ. Specimen: blood. This sequence joins TRBV5-1 and TRBJ2-5; the D gene is possibly TRBD2 (6 bases). The sequence was collected from a girl aged 10 to 17 with multiple sclerosis. The CDR3 spells CASSPRDWERETQYF. CDR3 nucleotides: TGCGCCAGCAGTCCCAGGGACTGGGAACGGGAGACCCAGTACTTC.